The next 23 T cell receptor beta chains were all read from a single sample in a study of blood T cell repertoires in COVID-19 (dated by TCRdb to the early 2020s). Library construction relied on the immunoSEQ multiplex PCR assay. This immuneACCESS table, as held by TCRdb, lists in-frame sequences with V and J called but not all clones. Of the missing ones, under half trace to an unresolved V gene in checked studies; the others have no known cause. The sample yields roughly 100,000 clones; roughly 80% were counted once. 15% of the sample is held by the ten biggest clonotypes. Sequences were obtained from peripheral blood. These receptors were collected from an elderly woman with acute or convalescent COVID-19.

A few counts support this clone. The CDR3 sequence: CSASQGATTNEKLFF. CDR3 sequence (DNA): TGCAGTGCTAGTCAGGGGGCAACAACTAATGAAAAACTGTTTTTT. This chain joins TRBV20-1 and TRBJ1-4; 8 bases agree with TRBD1. V lost 3 bases and J lost 0; bases outside the gene matches: 3. The CDR3 spans 15 residues. Germline values: CDR1 DFQATT, CDR2 SNEGSKA (reference sequence).

The rearrangement joins TRBV27 to TRBJ1-1, with TRBD1 as a possible D gene (6 bases). Germline V lookup: CDR1 MNHEY, CDR2 SMNVEV (reference sequence). The CDR3 spans 15 residues. V dropped 6 bases and J dropped 1 base, with 15 bases sitting between them. In DNA, the CDR3 is TGTGCCAGCAGGTTAGACAGGACTCCGAACACTGAAGCTTTCTTT. It encodes CASRLDRTPNTEAFF.

The rearrangement joins TRBV2 to TRBJ2-1, with D possibly being TRBD2 (5 bases). The CDR3 covers 12 residues. CDR1 SNHLY and CDR2 FYNNEI come from the germline V gene. Trimming cost V 5 bases and J 15 bases, with 17 bases left between them. The CDR3 loop is CASSSQIAEGFF. The CDR3 DNA reads TGTGCCAGCAGTTCACAGATCGCAGAGGGGTTCTTC.

This sequence joins TRBV2 and TRBJ2-2; D gene unclear. Germline-derived CDR1 and CDR2 are SNHLY and FYNNEI. Trimming took off 3 bases at V and 6 bases at J, with 8 bases between the two ends. The CDR3 runs to 13 residues. The CDR3 nucleotides are TGTGCCAGCAGTGAGAAGAGCTCCGGGGAGCTGTTTTTT. Amino acid sequence: CASSEKSSGELFF.

V is TRBV18 and J is TRBJ1-2, with unresolved D. V was cut by 2 bases and J by 0 bases, with 13 bases left in between. Germline loops: CDR1 KGHSH, CDR2 LQKENI. The CDR3 totals 16 residues. CDR3 sequence (DNA): TGTGCCAGCTCACCAAGCAGGTCCCCTGCTAACTATGGCTACACCTTC. Its translation: CASSPSRSPANYGYTF.

V gene TRBV7-9 combines with J gene TRBJ2-2; a weak D match, TRBD2 (6 bases). The V gene lost 2 bases and the J gene lost 4 bases, with 11 bases spanning the gap. The CDR3 extends over 15 amino acids. Germline V lookup: CDR1 SEHNR, CDR2 FQNEAQ (reference sequence). CDR3 sequence reads: CASSLKDYATGELFF. The DNA for the CDR3 is TGTGCCAGCAGCTTAAAGGACTACGCCACCGGGGAGCTGTTTTTT.

This clone was observed a single time. This chain links TRBV4-1 with TRBJ1-1, with D uncertain. Trimming cost V 4 bases and J 1 base, with 10 bases left between them. Looked up from germline, CDR1 is MGHRA and CDR2 is YSYEKL. The CDR3 runs to 14 residues. CDR3 region: CASSPTGPNTEAFF. DNA for the CDR3: TGCGCCAGCAGCCCGACGGGTCCGAACACTGAAGCTTTCTTT.

The genes are TRBV10-2 and TRBJ1-2, with 12 bases aligning to TRBD1. Trimming removed 2 bases from V and 5 bases from J; junction bases left unmatched: 12. Per the germline V gene, CDR1 is WSHSY and CDR2 is SAAADI. The length of the CDR3 is 18 residues. CDR3 nucleotide sequence: TGCGCCAGCAGTGAGCCTTGGGCCGGGACAGGGGGCAGTTATGGCTACACCTTC. This encodes CASSEPWAGTGGSYGYTF.

The chain recombines TRBV6-1 with TRBJ2-7; weak D call: TRBD1 (6 bases). In germline, CDR1 is MNHNS, CDR2 SASEGT. Trimming took off 2 bases at V and 5 bases at J, with 13 bases between the two ends. The CDR3 is 14 amino acids. The CDR3 nucleotides are TGTGCCAGCAGTGAATCGTGGGGGCGCGACGAGCAGTACTTC. Its translation: CASSESWGRDEQYF.

V and J are TRBV19 and TRBJ1-5, with 9 positions matching TRBD1. Losses at the gene ends were 6 bases for V and 5 bases for J; bases not matched to a gene: 5. There are 14 residues in the CDR3. Germline CDR1 LNHDA, CDR2 SQIVND (reference sequence). The CDR3 loop is CASRGQGRDQPQHF. The CDR3 DNA reads as TGTGCCAGTAGGGGACAGGGAAGGGATCAGCCCCAGCATTTT.

This chain joins TRBV18 and TRBJ2-1, with D tentatively TRBD1 (6 bases). V was trimmed by 6 bases and J by 2 bases, leaving 26 bases between them. The CDR3 spans 19 residues. Germline V CDR1 and CDR2: KGHSH, LQKENI. The CDR3 region is CASSLLSSPDSSPYNEQFF. DNA for the CDR3: TGTGCCAGCTCCCTATTATCGAGTCCGGACAGTTCTCCCTACAATGAGCAGTTCTTC.

V gene TRBV27 combines with J gene TRBJ2-4, with TRBD2 identical over 7 bases. Germline V CDR1 and CDR2: MNHEY, SMNVEV (reference sequence). J gave up 3 bases and V 2 bases, and 7 bases lay outside the gene matches. The CDR3 contains 16 residues. The DNA of the CDR3 is TGTGCCAGCAGTTTAATTGCTAGCGGCCTCAAAAACATTCAGTACTTC. Its protein is CASSLIASGLKNIQYF.

The genes are TRBV2 and TRBJ2-2, with 14 bases lining up with TRBD2. The V segment lost 7 bases and the J segment 7 bases; nucleotides outside the gene matches: 8. The CDR3 contains 16 residues. Germline V gene data show CDR1 as SNHLY and CDR2 as FYNNEI. The CDR3 DNA reads TGTGCCAGCACTGGACGACTAGCGGGAGGGGTCGGGGAGCTGTTTTTT. Translation gives CASTGRLAGGVGELFF.

This rearrangement joins TRBV9 to TRBJ2-1; D is undetermined. V lost 5 bases to trimming and J lost 0 bases, with 6 bases between them. This CDR3 has 13 amino acids. Germline V lookup: CDR1 SGDLS, CDR2 YYNGEE. The CDR3 sequence is CASSLSSYNEQFF. For the CDR3, the DNA is TGTGCCAGCAGTCTGTCCTCCTACAATGAGCAGTTCTTC.

V usage is TRBV11-2 and J usage is TRBJ2-7, with D hard to call. Germline lookup yields CDR1 SGHAT and CDR2 FQNNGV. The V end lost 2 bases, the J end lost 3 bases, and 8 bases lay between the germline ends. The CDR3 totals 13 residues. The CDR3: CASSLLDGYEQYV. CDR3 bases: TGTGCCAGCAGCTTACTAGATGGCTACGAGCAGTACGTC.

This chain links TRBV6-5 with TRBJ1-1, with TRBD1 matching 8 bases. This CDR3 has 11 residues. The germline V gene encodes CDR1 MNHEY and CDR2 SVGAGI. Losses at the gene ends were 8 bases for V and 6 bases for J; bases not matched to a gene: 2. The CDR3 region is CASRQGPEAFF. The CDR3 nucleotides are TGTGCCAGCCGACAGGGGCCTGAAGCTTTCTTT.

This clone was detected only once. The chain recombines TRBV5-1 with TRBJ1-2; 7 positions match TRBD1. The CDR3 totals 14 residues. The V gene's germline CDR1 is SGHRS and CDR2 YFSETQ. J was trimmed by 7 bases and V by 4 bases; bases with no gene match: 10. This CDR3 reads CASSIQGSAGGYTF. CDR3 bases: TGCGCCAGCAGCATACAGGGGAGTGCCGGTGGCTACACCTTC. The whole variable domain, filled in from reference TRBV5-1 and TRBJ1-2, reads KAGVTQTPRYLIKTRGQQVTLSCSPISGHRSVSWYQQTPGQGLQFLFEYFSETQRNKGNFPGRFSGRQFSNSRSEMNVSTLELGDSALYLCASSIQGSAGGYTFGSGTRLTVV.

V is TRBV7-9 and J is TRBJ2-1; 7 bases map to TRBD1. This CDR3 has 14 residues. V lost 2 bases, J lost 5 bases, and 3 bases stayed unmatched. Germline V lookup: CDR1 SEHNR, CDR2 FQNEAQ (reference sequence). CDR3 loop: CASSLKGAHNEQFF. Written as DNA, the CDR3 is TGTGCCAGCAGCTTAAAGGGGGCCCACAATGAGCAGTTCTTC. Full variable domain (remainder filled in from reference TRBV7-9 and TRBJ2-1): DTGVSQNPRHKITKRGQNVTFRCDPISEHNRLYWYRQTLGQGPEFLTYFQNEAQLEKSRLLSDRFSAERPKGSFSTLEIQRTEQGDSAMYLCASSLKGAHNEQFFGPGTRLTVL.

This chain uses TRBV3-1 (or the pseudogene TRBV3-2) with TRBJ1-2, with TRBD1 as a possible D gene (5 bases). Germline V gene lookup returns CDR1 LGHDT and CDR2 YNNKEL (reference sequence). Trimming took off 0 bases at V and 4 bases at J, with 9 bases between the two ends. This CDR3 is built from 14 residues. CDR3 bases: TGTGCCAGCAGCCAAGAATTCGGGGGCTATGGCTACACCTTC. Its translation is CASSQEFGGYGYTF.

On this clone: One end of the junction fails to match germline, which may point to a read error. V and J are TRBV18 and TRBJ1-1, with 7 positions matching TRBD1. The CDR3 runs to 11 residues. Germline CDR1 and CDR2: KGHSH and LQKENI. Written as DNA, the CDR3 is TGTGCCAGCTCTCCCGACAGGGAAGTTTTCTTT. This codes for CASSPDREVFF.

This clone appeared a few times. The genes are TRBV7-2 and TRBJ1-4, with D unclear. This CDR3 contains 15 residues. From germline, CDR1 is SGHTA and CDR2 FQGNSA. Trimming cost V 5 bases and J 0 bases, with 10 bases left between them. CDR3 sequence reads: CASSQQVATNEKLFF. The CDR3 DNA reads TGTGCCAGCAGCCAACAAGTTGCAACTAATGAAAAACTGTTTTTT.

The rearrangement uses TRBV30 and TRBJ2-5; TRBD1 agrees at 10 bases. This CDR3 has 13 residues. Germline values: CDR1 GTSNPN, CDR2 SVGIG (reference sequence). The J segment lost 5 bases and the V segment lost 8 bases, leaving 8 bases of the junction unmatched. CDR3 protein: CAREDRGKETQYF. The DNA of the CDR3 is TGTGCCCGAGAGGACAGGGGGAAGGAGACCCAGTACTTC.

The chain is built from TRBV28 and TRBJ1-5; 8 bases fit TRBD1. V lost 4 bases and J lost 7; bases outside the gene matches: 15. Germline V gives CDR1 MDHEN, CDR2 SYDVKM. This CDR3 contains 17 residues. The CDR3, as DNA: TGTGCCAGCAGTTATCCCGGGACAGGCCCCAGGGGACAGCCCCAGCATTTT. Translating gives CASSYPGTGPRGQPQHF.